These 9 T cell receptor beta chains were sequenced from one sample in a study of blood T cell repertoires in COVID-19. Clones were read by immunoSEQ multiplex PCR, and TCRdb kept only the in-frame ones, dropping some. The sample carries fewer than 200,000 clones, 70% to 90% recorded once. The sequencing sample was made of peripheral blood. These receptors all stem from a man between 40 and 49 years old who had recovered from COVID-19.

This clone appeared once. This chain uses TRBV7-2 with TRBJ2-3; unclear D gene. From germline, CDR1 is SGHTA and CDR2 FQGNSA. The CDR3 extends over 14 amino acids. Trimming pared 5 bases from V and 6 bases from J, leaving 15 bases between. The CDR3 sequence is CASSNRPRFDTQYF. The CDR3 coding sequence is TGTGCCAGCAGCAATAGACCGAGGTTTGATACGCAGTATTTT.

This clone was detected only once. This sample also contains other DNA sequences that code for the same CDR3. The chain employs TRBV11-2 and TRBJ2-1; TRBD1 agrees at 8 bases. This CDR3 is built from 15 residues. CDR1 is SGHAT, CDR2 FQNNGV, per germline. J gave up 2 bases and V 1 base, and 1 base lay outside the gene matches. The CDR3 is CASSLAGGPYNEQFF. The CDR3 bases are TGTGCCAGCAGCTTAGCAGGGGGCCCCTACAATGAGCAGTTCTTC.

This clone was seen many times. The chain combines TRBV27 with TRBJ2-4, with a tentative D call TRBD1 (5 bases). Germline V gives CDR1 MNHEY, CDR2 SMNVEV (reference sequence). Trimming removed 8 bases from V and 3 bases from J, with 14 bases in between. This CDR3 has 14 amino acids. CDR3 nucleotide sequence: TGTGCCAGCTCCTCAGGGATGGGCAAAAACATTCAGTACTTC. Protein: CASSSGMGKNIQYF.

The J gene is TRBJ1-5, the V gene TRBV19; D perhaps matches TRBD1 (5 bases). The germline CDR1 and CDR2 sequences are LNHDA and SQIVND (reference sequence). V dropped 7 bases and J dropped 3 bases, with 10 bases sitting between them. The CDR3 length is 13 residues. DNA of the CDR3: TGTGCCAGTACCGGACACTACAATCAGCCCCAGCATTTT. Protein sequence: CASTGHYNQPQHF.

The CDR3 DNA reads TGTGCCTGGAGACAGGTCGGCACTGAAGCTTTCTTT. It encodes CAWRQVGTEAFF. V gene TRBV30 combines with J gene TRBJ1-1; maybe TRBD1 (5 bases). Germline lookup yields CDR1 GTSNPN and CDR2 SVGIG (reference sequence). V was shortened by 3 bases and J by 4 bases, with 9 bases between the two germline ends. CDR3 length: 12 residues.

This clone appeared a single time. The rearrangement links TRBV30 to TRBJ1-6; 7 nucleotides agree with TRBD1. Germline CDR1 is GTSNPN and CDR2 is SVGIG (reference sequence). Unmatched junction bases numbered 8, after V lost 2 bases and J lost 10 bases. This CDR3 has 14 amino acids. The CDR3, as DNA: TGTGCCTGGAGTATAGGGGGCGATCTGTCACCCCTCCACTTT. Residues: CAWSIGGDLSPLHF.

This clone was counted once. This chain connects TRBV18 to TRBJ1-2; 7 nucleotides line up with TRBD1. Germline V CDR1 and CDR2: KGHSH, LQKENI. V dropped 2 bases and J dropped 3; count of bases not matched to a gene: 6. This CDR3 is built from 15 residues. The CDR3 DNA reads TGTGCCAGCTCACCAGACAGGGAGCTGCACTATGGCTACACCTTC. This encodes CASSPDRELHYGYTF.

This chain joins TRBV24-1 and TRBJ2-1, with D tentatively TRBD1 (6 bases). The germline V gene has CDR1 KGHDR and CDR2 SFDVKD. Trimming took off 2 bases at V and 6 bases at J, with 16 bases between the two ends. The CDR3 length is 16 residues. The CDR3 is CATSDSGQGFLNEQFF. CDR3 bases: TGTGCCACCAGTGATTCGGGGCAGGGGTTTCTCAATGAGCAGTTCTTC.

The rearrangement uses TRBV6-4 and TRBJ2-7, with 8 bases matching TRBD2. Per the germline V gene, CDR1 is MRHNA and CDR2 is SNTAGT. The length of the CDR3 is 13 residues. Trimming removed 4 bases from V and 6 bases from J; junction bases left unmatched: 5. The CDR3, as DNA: TGTGCCAGCAGTGGGGTCGCGGGAGGCGAGCAGTACTTC. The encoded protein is CASSGVAGGEQYF.